The 26 T cell receptor beta chains below come from one sample, sequenced in a study of blood T cells in healthy people across ages. Primed by a sample-barcoded 5' primer and a J-beta primer mix, a second PCR proceeded for about 6 to 12 cycles. A single record per CDR3 protein comes from TCRdb applying MiXCR to the 5' RACE reads. This table has 1.5 million to 2 million distinct CDR3 sequences, approximately 50% appearing once. Material for sequencing was blood. The receptors shown here come from a middle-aged woman in good health.

On this clonotype: The junction shows a germline mismatch at one end, possibly a read error. CDR3 sequence: CASSYRGPSYNQQFF. Written as DNA, the CDR3 is TGTGCCAGCAGTTACCGGGGTCCTTCCTACAATCAGCAGTTCTTC. V and J are TRBV6-2 or TRBV6-3 and TRBJ2-1; D possibly corresponds to TRBD2 (5 bases). This CDR3 spans 15 amino acids. CDR1 and CDR2 (germline): MNHEY, SVGEGT.

V usage is TRBV6-6 and J usage is TRBJ1-2; D may be TRBD1 (5 bases). Trimming took 7 bases from V and 7 from J, leaving 19 bases between them. The CDR3 covers 14 residues. Germline assignment: CDR1 MNHNY and CDR2 SVGAGI (reference sequence). CDR3 sequence (DNA): TGTGCCAGCACCCCCATGGGCAGGGAGGTTGGCTACACCTTC. As protein: CASTPMGREVGYTF.

This clonotype was found a few times. This sequence joins TRBV4-3 and TRBJ1-4; no firm D call. Germline assignment: CDR1 LGHNA and CDR2 YSLEER. V was cut by 1 base and J by 1 base, with 10 bases left in between. The CDR3 contains 16 residues. The CDR3: CASSQVWGETNEKLFF. The CDR3 region has the DNA TGCGCCAGCAGCCAAGTGTGGGGAGAAACTAATGAAAAACTGTTTTTT.

This clonotype was observed a few times. CDR3 protein: CSARDTGSSGEQYF. In nucleotides, the CDR3 is TGCAGCGCTAGGGACACCGGCTCTTCGGGCGAGCAGTACTTC. This rearrangement joins TRBV29-1 to TRBJ2-7, with a weak D call TRBD1 (6 bases). The germline V and J ends were trimmed by 7 bases and 6 bases, with 22 bases remaining between them. The CDR3 length is 14 residues. Germline assignment: CDR1 SQVTM and CDR2 ANQGSEA.

The V gene is TRBV20-1, the J gene TRBJ2-5; the D is unclear. The CDR3 length is 13 residues. V lost 4 bases, J lost 4 bases, and 13 bases lay in between. The germline CDR1 and CDR2 sequences are DFQATT and SNEGSKA (reference sequence). The CDR3 DNA reads TGCAGTGCTAATGGGCATCTCGGAGAGACCCAGTACTTC. Translation gives CSANGHLGETQYF.

The genes are TRBV5-5 and TRBJ2-4, with D perhaps matching TRBD1 (5 bases). The CDR3 consists of 17 residues. Trimming took 0 bases from V and 0 from J, leaving 13 bases between them. Germline loops: CDR1 SGHKS, CDR2 YYEKEE (reference sequence). The CDR3 sequence: CASSLAGQGLAKNIQYF. CDR3 nucleotide sequence: TGTGCCAGCAGCTTGGCCGGGCAGGGCCTAGCCAAAAACATTCAGTACTTC.

This clonotype has a handful of counts. A junction end diverges from the germline sequence, so it may reflect a read error. The gene calls are TRBV27 and TRBJ2-3, with a tentative D call TRBD1 (5 bases). From germline, CDR1 is MNHEY and CDR2 SMNVEV (reference sequence). CDR3 length equals 14 residues. CDR3 DNA sequence: TGTGCTAGCAGTTTCAGACAGATCACAGATACGCAGTATTTT. It codes for CASSFRQITDTQYF.

As to this clonotype: The junction differs from germline at one of its ends, possibly a read error. The chain uses TRBV7-2 and TRBJ2-7, with 9 bases identical to TRBD2. Germline V lookup: CDR1 SGHTA, CDR2 FQGNSA. This CDR3 spans 17 amino acids. The CDR3 here is CASRVAGVTSQGNERYF. In nucleotides, the CDR3 is TGTGCCAGCAGGGTAGCGGGGGTGACCTCGCAAGGAAATGAGCGGTACTTC. Complete variable domain (other parts from reference TRBV7-2 and TRBJ2-7): GAGVSQSPSNKVTEKGKDVELRCDPISGHTALYWYRQSLGQGLEFLIYFQGNSAPDKSGLPSDRFSAERTGGSVSTLTIQRTQQEDSAVYLCASRVAGVTSQGNERYFGPGTRLTVT.

This clonotype was seen only a few times. The chain couples TRBV5-1 to TRBJ2-3; no clear D gene. The V and J ends lost 4 bases and 1 base respectively, with 13 bases between them. This CDR3 region has 15 residues. CDR1 SGHRS and CDR2 YFSETQ come from the germline V gene. CDR3 region: CASSGWAGGTDTQYF. Here the CDR3 DNA reads TGCGCCAGCAGCGGATGGGCAGGTGGCACAGATACGCAGTATTTT.

The rearrangement links TRBV5-1 to TRBJ1-2, with D possibly matching TRBD1 (6 bases). The V gene's germline CDR1 is SGHRS and CDR2 YFSETQ. The germline V and J ends were trimmed by 3 bases and 8 bases, with 20 bases remaining between them. There are 15 residues in the CDR3. The CDR3 region is CASSYRDTGLRGYTF. CDR3 in DNA: TGCGCCAGCAGCTACCGGGACACGGGTTTAAGGGGCTACACCTTC.

This rearrangement joins TRBV5-1 to TRBJ2-3; 8 bases match TRBD2. CDR3 length: 16 amino acids. J was trimmed by 2 bases and V by 0 bases; bases with no gene match: 5. CDR1 is SGHRS, CDR2 YFSETQ, per germline. CDR3 loop: CASSLAAAGVTDTQYF. CDR3 coding DNA: TGCGCCAGCAGCTTGGCTGCAGCGGGGGTCACAGATACGCAGTATTTT.

A note on this clonotype: The DNA is left out, because the CDR3 cannot be placed on it with certainty; the CDR3 is given as TCRdb lists it. CDR3 region: CASSSSGAGEKLFF. J is TRBJ1-4 and V is TRBV12-3 or TRBV12-4; no DNA check was done on the table's D call, TRBD1. The CDR3 length is 14 residues, termini included.

The chain employs TRBV28 and TRBJ2-7, with D perhaps TRBD2 (7 bases). The CDR3 extends over 14 amino acids. V lost 5 bases to trimming and J lost 4 bases, with 15 bases between them. The germline gives CDR1 MDHEN, CDR2 SYDVKM. In DNA, the CDR3 is TGTGCCAGCAGTGTCGCGGGGGCCCAATACGAGCAGTACTTC. It encodes CASSVAGAQYEQYF.

This clonotype appeared a single time. V usage is TRBV4-2 and J usage is TRBJ2-7; 7 bases map to TRBD2. The end of the DNA fits TRBJ2-5 better, so the J call may be wrong. The CDR3 covers 16 residues. Germline assignment: CDR1 LGHNA and CDR2 YNFKEQ. The chain's CDR3 is CASSQVGEGTRETQYF. The CDR3 DNA is TGTGCCAGCAGCCAAGTCGGGGAGGGAACGAGGGAGACCCAGTACTTC.

V gene TRBV27 combines with J gene TRBJ1-2, with D unclear. The germline V gene encodes CDR1 MNHEY and CDR2 SMNVEV (reference sequence). The CDR3 is 14 amino acids. V lost 3 bases and J 0 bases, leaving 8 bases between the germline ends. CDR3 nucleotides: TGTGCCAGCAGTTTCAACCGAGCTAACTATGGCTACACCTTC. It translates to CASSFNRANYGYTF.

This clonotype appeared a few times. The chain combines TRBV29-1 with TRBJ2-3, with TRBD1 matching over 7 bases. This CDR3 has 13 residues. Looked up from germline, CDR1 is SQVTM and CDR2 is ANQGSEA. V was clipped by 7 bases and J by 2 bases; unmatched bases: 6. CDR3 sequence (DNA): TGCAGCGCTGGGACAGCGCCCACAGATACGCAGTATTTT. Encoded protein: CSAGTAPTDTQYF.

This chain connects TRBV3-1 to TRBJ2-7; D might be TRBD1 or TRBD2, each matching 6 bases. The tail of the sequence fits TRBJ2-5 better, so the J call may be wrong. CDR3 length: 15 residues. The germline V gene encodes CDR1 LGHDT and CDR2 YNNKEL (reference sequence). The CDR3 coding sequence is TGTGCCAGCAGCCAAGGTGTTGGGGGGCGAGAGACCCAGTACTTC. Encoded protein: CASSQGVGGRETQYF.

This clonotype was observed a few times. The V and J genes are TRBV12-3 or TRBV12-4 and TRBJ1-4; 8 nucleotides agree with TRBD1. Trimming cost V 6 bases and J 5 bases; bases outside gene matches: 8. The CDR3 is made up of 15 amino acids. The CDR3 region has the DNA TGTGCCAGCAGGACGGACAGGGCCCGAAATGAAAAACTGTTTTTT. It translates to CASRTDRARNEKLFF.

The chain joins TRBV21-1 to TRBJ2-7; the listed D gene, TRBD2, was not tested against the DNA. TRBV21-1 is flagged as a pseudogene. This CDR3 region has 15 residues. The CDR3 DNA follows: TGTGCCAGCAGCAAAGAGGGAGGTTTCCTCTACGAGCAGTACTTC. Residues: CASSKEGGFLYEQYF.

The V and J genes are TRBV4-1 and TRBJ2-3; D is unclear. Germline V CDR1 and CDR2: MGHRA, YSYEKL. The CDR3 loop spans 17 amino acids. V lost 0 bases to trimming and J lost 4 bases, with 17 bases between them. CDR3 in DNA: TGCGCCAGCAGCCAAGATGGAGTCGGGCCGTGGGCAGATACGCAGTATTTT. Its protein product is CASSQDGVGPWADTQYF.

The rearrangement links TRBV4-3 to TRBJ2-3; D gene unclear. With 0 bases removed from V and 4 bases from J, the gap between germline ends came to 8 bases. The CDR3 is 14 residues long. Germline V gene lookup returns CDR1 LGHNA and CDR2 YSLEER. The DNA of the CDR3 is TGCGCCAGCAGCCAAGATACACGGGCAGATACGCAGTATTTT. Amino acids: CASSQDTRADTQYF.

This clonotype was found many times. The J gene is TRBJ2-3, the V gene TRBV7-2; TRBD2 agrees at 11 bases. This CDR3 comprises 15 residues. Looked up from germline, CDR1 is SGHTA and CDR2 is FQGNSA. Trimming cost V 4 bases and J 0 bases; bases outside gene matches: 0. In nucleotides, the CDR3 is TGTGCCAGCAGCTGGACTAGCGGGAGCACAGATACGCAGTATTTT. As protein: CASSWTSGSTDTQYF.

This clonotype was detected only once. The chain uses TRBV13 and TRBJ2-3; D remains unclear. The germline V and J ends were trimmed by 5 bases and 6 bases, with 12 bases remaining between them. Germline loops: CDR1 PRHDT, CDR2 FYEKMQ (reference sequence). The CDR3 spans 13 residues. CDR3 nucleotides: TGTGCCAGCAGCACGTCCCGGTGGGATACGCAGTATTTT. This gives the protein CASSTSRWDTQYF.

About this clonotype: An end of the junction does not agree with germline; a read error may underlie this. The chain is built from TRBV15 and TRBJ2-1; 7 bases map to TRBD1. The CDR3 is made up of 17 amino acids. The germline CDR1 and CDR2 sequences are LNHNV and YYDKDF (reference sequence). DNA of the CDR3: TGTGCCACCGGCAGAGGGGGCCGGGCCAGTGCCTACAATGAGCAGTTCTTC. Translated, it gives CATGRGGRASAYNEQFF.

V is TRBV5-1 and J is TRBJ2-7; D gene unclear. Germline V lookup: CDR1 SGHRS, CDR2 YFSETQ. V lost 0 bases to trimming and J lost 3 bases, with 13 bases between them. The length of the CDR3 is 15 residues. The CDR3 region has the DNA TGCGCCAGCAGCTTGGGACCCGAGGTCCTCTACGAGCAGTACTTC. Translating it yields CASSLGPEVLYEQYF.

This clonotype was observed a few times. The chain combines TRBV7-2 with TRBJ1-2; perhaps TRBD1 as D (6 bases). This CDR3 has 15 amino acids. CDR1 is SGHTA and CDR2 is FQGNSA in the germline V gene. The ends were cut back, 3 bases at V and 4 bases at J, with 15 bases in the middle. The CDR3 coding sequence is TGTGCCAGCAGCTTGGACAGAGTAGGTAGCTATGGCTACACCTTC. It translates to CASSLDRVGSYGYTF.